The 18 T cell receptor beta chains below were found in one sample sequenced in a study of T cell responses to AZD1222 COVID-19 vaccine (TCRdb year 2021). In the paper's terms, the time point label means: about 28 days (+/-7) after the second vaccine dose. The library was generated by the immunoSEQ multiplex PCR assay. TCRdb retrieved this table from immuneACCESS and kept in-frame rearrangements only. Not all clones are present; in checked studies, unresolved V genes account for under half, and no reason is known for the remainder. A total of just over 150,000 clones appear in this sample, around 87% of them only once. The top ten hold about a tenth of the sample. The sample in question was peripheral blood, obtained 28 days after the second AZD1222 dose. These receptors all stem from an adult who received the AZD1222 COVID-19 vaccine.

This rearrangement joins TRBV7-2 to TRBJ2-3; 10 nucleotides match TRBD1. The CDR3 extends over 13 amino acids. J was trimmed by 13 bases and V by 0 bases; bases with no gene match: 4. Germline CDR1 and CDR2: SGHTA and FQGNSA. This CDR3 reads CASSLARGTGEYF. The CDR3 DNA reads TGTGCCAGCAGCTTAGCGCGGGGGACAGGGGAGTATTTT.

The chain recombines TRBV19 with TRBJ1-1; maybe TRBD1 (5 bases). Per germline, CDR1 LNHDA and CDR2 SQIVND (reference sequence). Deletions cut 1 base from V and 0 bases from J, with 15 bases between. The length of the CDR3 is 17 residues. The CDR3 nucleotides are TGTGCCAGTAGTATAGTAAACGAGGGACCCATGAACACTGAAGCTTTCTTT. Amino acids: CASSIVNEGPMNTEAFF.

The CDR3 DNA reads as TGTGCCAGCAGTTACCCCCGAGCGGGAGGGATCAATGAGCAGTTCTTC. Protein: CASSYPRAGGINEQFF. V is TRBV6-5 and J is TRBJ2-1; 10 bases fit TRBD2. CDR3 length: 16 amino acids. CDR1 and CDR2 from the germline V gene are MNHEY and SVGAGI. J was trimmed by 6 bases and V by 2 bases; bases with no gene match: 7.

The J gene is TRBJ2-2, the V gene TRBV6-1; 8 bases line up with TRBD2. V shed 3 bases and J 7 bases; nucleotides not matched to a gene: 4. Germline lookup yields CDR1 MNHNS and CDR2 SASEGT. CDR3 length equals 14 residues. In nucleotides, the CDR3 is TGTGCCAGCAGTGATCTAAGCGGGAGCGGGGAGCTGTTTTTT. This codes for CASSDLSGSGELFF.

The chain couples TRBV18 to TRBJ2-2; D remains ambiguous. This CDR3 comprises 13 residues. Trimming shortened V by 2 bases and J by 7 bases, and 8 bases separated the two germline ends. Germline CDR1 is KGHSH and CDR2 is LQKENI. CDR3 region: CASSPDTGGELFF. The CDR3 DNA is TGTGCCAGCTCACCAGACACCGGCGGGGAGCTGTTTTTT.

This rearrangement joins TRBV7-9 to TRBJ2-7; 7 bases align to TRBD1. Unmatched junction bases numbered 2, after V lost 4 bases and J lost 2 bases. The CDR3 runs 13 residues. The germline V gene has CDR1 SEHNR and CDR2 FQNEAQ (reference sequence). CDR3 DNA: TGTGCCAGCAGCTACGGGACAGCCTACGAGCAGTACTTC. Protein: CASSYGTAYEQYF.

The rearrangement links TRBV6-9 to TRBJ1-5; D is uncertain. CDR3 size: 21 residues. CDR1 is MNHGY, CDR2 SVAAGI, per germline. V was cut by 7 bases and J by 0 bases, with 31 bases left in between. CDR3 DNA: TGTGCCAGCACCACACGCCTGACCCTCATATGCGCTTACAATAGCAATCAGCCCCAGCATTTT. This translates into CASTTRLTLICAYNSNQPQHF.

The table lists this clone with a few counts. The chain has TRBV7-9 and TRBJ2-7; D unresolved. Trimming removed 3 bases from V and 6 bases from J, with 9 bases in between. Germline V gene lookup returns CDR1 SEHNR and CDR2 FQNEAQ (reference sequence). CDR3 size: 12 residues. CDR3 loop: CASSLVHGEQYF. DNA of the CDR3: TGTGCCAGCAGCTTGGTCCATGGCGAGCAGTACTTC.

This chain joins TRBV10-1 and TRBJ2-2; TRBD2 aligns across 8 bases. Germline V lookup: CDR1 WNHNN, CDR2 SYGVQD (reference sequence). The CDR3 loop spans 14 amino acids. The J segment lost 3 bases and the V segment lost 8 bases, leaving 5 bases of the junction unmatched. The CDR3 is CASVWTSYTGELFF. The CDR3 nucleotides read TGCGCCAGCGTTTGGACTAGCTACACCGGGGAGCTGTTTTTT.

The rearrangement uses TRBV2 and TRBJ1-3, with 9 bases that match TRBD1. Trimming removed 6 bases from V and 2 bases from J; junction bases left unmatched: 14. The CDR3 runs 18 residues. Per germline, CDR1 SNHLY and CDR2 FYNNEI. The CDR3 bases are TGTGCCAGCAGCCAAATCCGGGACAGGGTCGTAACTGGAAACACCATATATTTT. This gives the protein CASSQIRDRVVTGNTIYF.

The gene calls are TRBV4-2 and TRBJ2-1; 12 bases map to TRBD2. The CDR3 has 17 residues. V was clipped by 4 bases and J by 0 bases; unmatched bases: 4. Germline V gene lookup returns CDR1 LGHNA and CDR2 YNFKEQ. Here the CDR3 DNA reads TGTGCCAGCAGCCCCCTAGCGGGAGGGAGCTCCTACAATGAGCAGTTCTTC. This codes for CASSPLAGGSSYNEQFF.

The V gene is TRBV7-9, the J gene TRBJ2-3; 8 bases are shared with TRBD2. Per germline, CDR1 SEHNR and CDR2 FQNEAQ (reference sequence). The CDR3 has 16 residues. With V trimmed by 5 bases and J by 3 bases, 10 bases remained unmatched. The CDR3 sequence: CASSPRGGGQTDTQYF. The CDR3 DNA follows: TGTGCCAGCAGCCCCCGTGGCGGGGGGCAGACAGATACGCAGTATTTT.

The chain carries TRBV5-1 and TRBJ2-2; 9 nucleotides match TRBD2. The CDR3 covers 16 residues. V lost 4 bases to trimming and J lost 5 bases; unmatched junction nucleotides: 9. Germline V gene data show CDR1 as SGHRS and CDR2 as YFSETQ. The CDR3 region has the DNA TGCGCCAGCAGCCTGACAGCGGGAGGTAAAACCGGGGAGCTGTTTTTT. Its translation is CASSLTAGGKTGELFF.

CDR3 sequence (DNA): TGTGCCAGCAGTTACTCAGGGGTAAATGAGCAGTTCTTC. As protein: CASSYSGVNEQFF. This chain connects TRBV6-2 or TRBV6-3 to TRBJ2-1; a weak D match, TRBD1 (5 bases). CDR3 length: 13 amino acids. The germline V gene encodes CDR1 MNHEY and CDR2 SVGEGT. The germline V and J ends were trimmed by 0 bases and 7 bases, with 7 bases remaining between them.

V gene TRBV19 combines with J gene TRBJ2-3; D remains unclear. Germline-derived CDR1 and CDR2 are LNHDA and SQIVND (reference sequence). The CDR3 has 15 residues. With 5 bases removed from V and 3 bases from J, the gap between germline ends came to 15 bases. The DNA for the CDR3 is TGTGCCAGTAGTCCCTTTCGGGTAGGGACAGATACGCAGTATTTT. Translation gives CASSPFRVGTDTQYF.

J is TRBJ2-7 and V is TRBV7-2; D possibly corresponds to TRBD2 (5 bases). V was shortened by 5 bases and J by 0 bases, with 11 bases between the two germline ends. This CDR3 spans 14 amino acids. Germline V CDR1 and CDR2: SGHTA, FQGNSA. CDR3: CASSLSELSYEQYF. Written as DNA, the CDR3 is TGTGCCAGCAGCCTTAGCGAGCTCTCCTACGAGCAGTACTTC. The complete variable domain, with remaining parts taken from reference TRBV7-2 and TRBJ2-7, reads GAGVSQSPSNKVTEKGKDVELRCDPISGHTALYWYRQSLGQGLEFLIYFQGNSAPDKSGLPSDRFSAERTGGSVSTLTIQRTQQEDSAVYLCASSLSELSYEQYFGPGTRLTVT.

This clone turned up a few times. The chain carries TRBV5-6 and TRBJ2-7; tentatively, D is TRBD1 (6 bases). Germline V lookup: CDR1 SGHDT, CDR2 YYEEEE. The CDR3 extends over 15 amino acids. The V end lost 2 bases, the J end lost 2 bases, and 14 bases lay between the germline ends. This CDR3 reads CASSFRSGAAYEQYF. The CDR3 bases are TGTGCCAGCAGCTTCCGGTCAGGGGCGGCCTACGAGCAGTACTTC.

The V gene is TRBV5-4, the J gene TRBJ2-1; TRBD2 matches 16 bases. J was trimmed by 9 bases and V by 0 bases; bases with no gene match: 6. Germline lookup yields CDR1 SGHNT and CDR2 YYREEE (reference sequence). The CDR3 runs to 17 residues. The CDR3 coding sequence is TGTGCCAGCAGCTTGGGGGGACTAGCGGGAGGGCCAGGTGAGCAGTTCTTC. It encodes CASSLGGLAGGPGEQFF. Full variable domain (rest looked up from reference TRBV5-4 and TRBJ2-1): ETGVTQSPTHLIKTRGQQVTLRCSSQSGHNTVSWYQQALGQGPQFIFQYYREEENGRGNFPPRFSGLQFPNYSSELNVNALELDDSALYLCASSLGGLAGGPGEQFFGPGTRLTVL.